A single sample gave rise to the 23 T cell receptor beta chains below, sequenced in a study of post-analysis software for immune sequencing data. Findings and caveats of the study: Higher frequency in patients than in controls was seen for a handful of TRBV segments, with TRBV5-6, TRBV5-1 and TRBV20-1 among them.

Prepared TCR beta cDNA libraries contained unique molecular identifiers. Via MiXCR, TCRdb re-called the PCR reads, giving one row per CDR3 protein. This table has over 300,000 distinct CDR3 sequences, approximately 38% appearing once. Antigens for these TCRs are unknown. Source material: blood. These receptors came from a girl aged 10 to 17 with multiple sclerosis.

The chain combines TRBV2 with TRBJ2-7; D uncertain. The J call may not be correct, given that the DNA end is closer to TRBJ2-5. Germline V lookup: CDR1 SNHLY, CDR2 FYNNEI. CDR3 length: 13 residues. The CDR3 DNA follows: TGTGCCAGCACCGAGAAGAATAGGGAGACCCAGTACTTC. The encoded protein is CASTEKNRETQYF.

The chain is built from TRBV12-3 or TRBV12-4 and TRBJ2-6, with 7 bases aligning to TRBD1. There are 18 residues in the CDR3. Trimming removed 6 bases from V and 4 bases from J; junction bases left unmatched: 15. DNA for the CDR3: TGTGCCAGCAGGAGGGGACAGTCTCTCTTAGGGGGGGCCAACGTCCTGACTTTC. Protein product: CASRRGQSLLGGANVLTF.

This clonotype was seen a single time. This chain connects TRBV10-2 to TRBJ2-3; D perhaps matches TRBD2 (7 bases). CDR1 and CDR2 from the germline V gene are WSHSY and SAAADI. The CDR3 has 15 residues. Trimming removed 6 bases at V and 2 bases at J, with 15 bases between. The CDR3, as DNA: TGCGCCAGCAGAGGGGGGGCGGGGACCACAGATACGCAGTATTTT. Amino acid sequence: CASRGGAGTTDTQYF.

This clonotype was detected only a few times. The V call is TRBV12-3 or TRBV12-4, the J call TRBJ2-5; the match to TRBD2 covers 13 bases. The length of the CDR3 is 15 residues. After removal of 3 bases from V and 5 bases from J, the junction contained 3 bases not matched to a gene. CDR3 protein: CASSFSGLAGETQYF. For the CDR3, the DNA is TGTGCCAGCAGTTTCTCGGGACTAGCGGGGGAGACCCAGTACTTC.

Comment on this clonotype: One end of the junction does not line up with germline, which may come from a read error. The V and J genes are TRBV18 and TRBJ2-7; TRBD1 matches 7 bases. This CDR3 spans 14 amino acids. Germline V CDR1 and CDR2: KGHSH, LQKENI. CDR3 coding DNA: TGTGCCGGCTCACTCTCCAGGGGGACCAACGAGCAGTACTTC. Protein product: CAGSLSRGTNEQYF.

The rearrangement links TRBV7-6 to TRBJ2-7; D tentatively reads TRBD1 or TRBD2 (6 bases each). V was cut by 2 bases and J by 2 bases, with 13 bases left in between. CDR1 SGHVS and CDR2 FNYEAQ come from the germline V gene. This CDR3 has 15 amino acids. The CDR3 bases are TGTGCCAGCAGCTTATTCGGCGGGGACACCTACGAGCAGTACTTC. It specifies CASSLFGGDTYEQYF.

The gene calls are TRBV4-1 and TRBJ1-4; D not certain. Germline loops: CDR1 MGHRA, CDR2 YSYEKL. This CDR3 contains 14 residues. Trimming took off 4 bases at V and 7 bases at J, with 13 bases between the two ends. CDR3 sequence: CASSLAPEGEKLFF. CDR3 DNA: TGCGCCAGCAGCCTTGCCCCGGAGGGTGAAAAACTGTTTTTT.

The V call is TRBV29-1, the J call TRBJ2-3, with D possibly called TRBD1 or TRBD2 (6 bases each). Germline loops: CDR1 SQVTM, CDR2 ANQGSEA. Deletions cut 5 bases from V and 1 base from J, with 10 bases between. This CDR3 contains 13 residues. The CDR3 DNA is TGCAGCGTTTTGAGGGGGGGCACAGATACGCAGTATTTT. As protein: CSVLRGGTDTQYF.

This clonotype showed up just a few times. This chain uses TRBV5-1 with TRBJ2-1, with D perhaps TRBD1 (6 bases). From germline, CDR1 is SGHRS and CDR2 YFSETQ. The CDR3 is 13 amino acids. V lost 0 bases and J lost 15, with 16 bases in between. CDR3 sequence: CASSLAATGMRFF. CDR3 nucleotides: TGCGCCAGCAGCTTGGCGGCGACAGGTATGAGGTTCTTC.

Only a few counts were recorded for this clonotype. V gene TRBV29-1 combines with J gene TRBJ2-1, with TRBD1 matching over 9 bases. This CDR3 region has 12 residues. The J segment lost 15 bases and the V segment lost 7 bases, leaving 13 bases of the junction unmatched. CDR1 and CDR2 (germline): SQVTM, ANQGSEA. In DNA form, the CDR3 reads TGCAGCGCCTCCGGGACAGGGCCGTTTAGGTTCTTC. Translation gives CSASGTGPFRFF.

V usage is TRBV7-3 and J usage is TRBJ2-1, with 9 bases matching TRBD2. The J segment lost 9 bases and the V segment lost 5 bases, leaving 8 bases of the junction unmatched. From germline, CDR1 is SGHTA and CDR2 FQGTGA. The CDR3 spans 14 residues. CDR3 nucleotide sequence: TGTGCCAGCAGCCCCGCGGGGGGGACTGGTGAGCAGTTCTTC. Its protein is CASSPAGGTGEQFF.

This chain links TRBV12-3 or TRBV12-4 with TRBJ2-3; 7 nucleotides line up with TRBD2. J lost 0 bases, V lost 3 bases, and 3 bases had no gene match. The CDR3 is made up of 15 amino acids. In nucleotides, the CDR3 is TGTGCCAGCAGTTTCGGAGCGGGGAGCACAGATACGCAGTATTTT. Protein sequence: CASSFGAGSTDTQYF.

This clonotype was picked up a small number of times. The CDR3 loop is CASSPPNGGVYNEQFF. CDR3 DNA sequence: TGTGCCAGCAGCCCCCCCAACGGGGGGGTCTACAATGAGCAGTTCTTC. This chain links TRBV3-1 with TRBJ2-1; 8 positions match TRBD2. Germline CDR1 reads LGHDT; CDR2 reads YNNKEL (reference sequence). Trimming at V came to 4 bases and at J to 3 bases, leaving 8 bases not matched to a gene. The CDR3 contains 16 residues.

This clonotype was counted a few times. This chain connects TRBV10-3 to TRBJ1-2; tentative D call: TRBD1 (5 bases). Per the germline V gene, CDR1 is ENHRY and CDR2 is SYGVKD. This CDR3 comprises 17 residues. V was clipped by 0 bases and J by 5 bases, with 19 bases between them. The CDR3 DNA reads TGTGCCATCAGTGAGTCGAATACCGGGGGAGGCGTATATGGCTACACCTTC. Its translation: CAISESNTGGGVYGYTF.

This clonotype was detected only a few times. The genes are TRBV20-1 and TRBJ2-3; D not resolved. V gave up 3 bases and J gave up 3 bases, with 1 base separating them. This CDR3 is built from 10 residues. CDR1 and CDR2 (germline): DFQATT, SNEGSKA (reference sequence). The CDR3, as DNA: TGCAGTGCTAGGACAGATACGCAGTATTTT. Translation: CSARTDTQYF.

This clonotype was seen only a few times. The V call is TRBV12-3 or TRBV12-4, the J call TRBJ1-2; 8 bases match TRBD1. V was pared by 10 bases and J by 4 bases, with 8 bases of the junction left unmatched. The CDR3 sequence is 13 residues long. CDR3 sequence reads: CATRTGIGYGYTF. CDR3 sequence (DNA): TGTGCCACCCGGACAGGGATTGGCTATGGCTACACCTTC.

The chain combines TRBV24-1 with TRBJ2-3; weak D call: TRBD2 (5 bases). Trimming left V 9 bases short and J 0 bases short, with 12 bases between. The CDR3 is made up of 14 amino acids. Germline assignment: CDR1 KGHDR and CDR2 SFDVKD. The CDR3 sequence: CATSRAYSTDTQYF. As DNA, the CDR3 is TGTGCCACCTCGAGGGCTTATAGCACAGATACGCAGTATTTT.

This clonotype was observed a handful of times. The chain links TRBV7-2 to TRBJ2-5, with 11 bases matching TRBD2. With V trimmed by 1 base and J by 2 bases, 6 bases remained unmatched. The CDR3 length is 17 residues. The germline gives CDR1 SGHTA, CDR2 FQGNSA. The CDR3 DNA sequence: TGTGCCAGCAGCTTAGGGCTAGCGGGGGGCCCTCAAGAGACCCAGTACTTC. Its translation is CASSLGLAGGPQETQYF.

The rearrangement joins TRBV5-1 to TRBJ1-1; D perhaps matches TRBD1 (6 bases). V lost 4 bases and J lost 3, with 16 bases in between. CDR3 size: 15 residues. The germline V gene has CDR1 SGHRS and CDR2 YFSETQ. The CDR3 DNA reads TGCGCCAGCAGCCGCTCTTGGGAGGGGGACACTGAAGCTTTCTTT. Translating it yields CASSRSWEGDTEAFF.

This clonotype was seen only once. This CDR3 fails to terminate in the conserved phenylalanine or tryptophan, so it likely reflects a read error. The chain employs TRBV2 and TRBJ1-1; D gene unclear. This CDR3 is 14 amino acids long. Per the germline V gene, CDR1 is SNHLY and CDR2 is FYNNEI. Trimming took off 7 bases at V and 1 base at J, with 13 bases between the two ends. In DNA, the CDR3 is TGTGCCAGCAAGAACAACGCGGGGAACACTGAAGCTTTCTTA. Amino acid sequence: CASKNNAGNTEAFL.

In its sample, this clonotype was seen a few times. V is TRBV4-3 and J is TRBJ2-4; TRBD1 matches at 8 bases. The V segment lost 2 bases and the J segment 3 bases; nucleotides outside the gene matches: 15. This CDR3 is 19 amino acids long. The germline V gene has CDR1 LGHNA and CDR2 YSLEER. The CDR3 here is CASSQSGTGALWGKNIQYF. In DNA, the CDR3 is TGCGCCAGCAGCCAATCCGGGACAGGAGCCCTCTGGGGCAAAAACATTCAGTACTTC.

This clonotype was found a few times. The chain carries TRBV12-3 or TRBV12-4 and TRBJ1-6; 9 bases are shared with TRBD1. Trimming took 6 bases from V and 7 from J; bases not matched to a gene: 7. CDR3 length: 15 residues. CDR3 DNA sequence: TGTGCCAGCAGCCTACGGACAGGGGAGAATTCACCCCTCCACTTT. Translating it yields CASSLRTGENSPLHF.

V gene TRBV7-2 combines with J gene TRBJ2-7, with 7 positions matching TRBD1. Per the germline V gene, CDR1 is SGHTA and CDR2 is FQGNSA. Trimming at V came to 5 bases and at J to 7 bases, leaving 14 bases not matched to a gene. The CDR3 covers 15 residues. The CDR3 here is CASSVDGTVSYEQYF. The CDR3 nucleotides are TGTGCCAGCAGCGTTGACGGGACAGTAAGTTATGAGCAGTACTTC. Variable domain in full (rest from reference TRBV7-2 and TRBJ2-7): GAGVSQSPSNKVTEKGKDVELRCDPISGHTALYWYRQSLGQGLEFLIYFQGNSAPDKSGLPSDRFSAERTGGSVSTLTIQRTQQEDSAVYLCASSVDGTVSYEQYFGPGTRLTVT.